The rows below give T cell receptor beta chains drawn from one sample of a study of blood T cell repertoires in COVID-19. The data were produced by immunoSEQ multiplex PCR, yet TCRdb's version contains in-frame clones alone and is incomplete. The repertoire holds roughly 46,000 clones, with approximately 84% as singletons. The sequenced sample consisted of peripheral blood. The receptors shown here come from a man aged 60 to 75 with acute or convalescent COVID-19. Each CDR3 is given with its conserved first and last residue.

v_call	j_call	cdr3_aa
TRBV11-3	TRBJ2-1	CASSLAASGGVDEQFF
TRBV18	TRBJ1-1	CASSLPGRGTEAFF
TRBV9	TRBJ1-6	CASSPRDRGDSPLHF
TRBV13	TRBJ2-7	CASSPQGTYEQYF
TRBV2	TRBJ1-4	CASLQGAGEKLFF
TRBV3-1/TRBV3-2	TRBJ1-2	CASSQAVTGGGGYTF
TRBV5-5	TRBJ1-4	CASIRDREGKLFF
TRBV5-1	TRBJ1-4	CASSLGTANEKLFF
TRBV29-1	TRBJ1-2	CSVEGQSYYTF
TRBV7-9	TRBJ1-4	CASSLAAASNEKLFF
TRBV21-1	TRBJ1-1	CASSDSDRVSTEAFF
TRBV6-4	TRBJ1-1	CASSASEANTEAFF
TRBV5-1	TRBJ1-2	CASSTGQGEFYGYTF
TRBV4-1	TRBJ2-7	CASSQEGRGRGEQYF
TRBV7-8	TRBJ1-1	CASSPRVIARMNTEAFF
TRBV7-8	TRBJ2-1	CASSLGPRFGRKDNEQFF